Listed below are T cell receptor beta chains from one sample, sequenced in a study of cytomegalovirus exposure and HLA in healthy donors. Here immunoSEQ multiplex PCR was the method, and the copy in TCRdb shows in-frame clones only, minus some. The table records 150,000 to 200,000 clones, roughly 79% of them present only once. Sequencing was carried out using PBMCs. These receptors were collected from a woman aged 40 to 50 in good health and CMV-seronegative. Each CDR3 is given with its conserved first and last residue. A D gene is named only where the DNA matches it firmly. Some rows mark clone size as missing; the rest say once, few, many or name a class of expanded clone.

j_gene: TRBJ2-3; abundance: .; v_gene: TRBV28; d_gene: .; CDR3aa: CASSLSSIRDTQYF; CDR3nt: TGTGCCAGCAGTTTATCCTCAATCAGGGATACGCAGTATTTT
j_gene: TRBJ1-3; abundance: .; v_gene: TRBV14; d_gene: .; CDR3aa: CASSPTFSGNTIYF; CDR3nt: TGTGCCAGCAGCCCGACATTCTCTGGAAACACCATATATTTT
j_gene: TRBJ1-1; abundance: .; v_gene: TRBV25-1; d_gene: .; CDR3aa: CASSAITGFEAFF; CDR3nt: TGTGCCAGCAGTGCGATAACAGGGTTTGAAGCTTTCTTT
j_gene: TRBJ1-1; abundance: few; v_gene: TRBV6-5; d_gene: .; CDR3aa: CASISDSEAFF; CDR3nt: TGTGCCAGCATCTCGGACAGTGAAGCTTTCTTT
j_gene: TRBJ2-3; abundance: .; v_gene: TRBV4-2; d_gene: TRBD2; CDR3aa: CASSQETSGNTDTQYF; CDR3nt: TGTGCCAGCAGCCAAGAGACTAGCGGAAACACAGATACGCAGTATTTT
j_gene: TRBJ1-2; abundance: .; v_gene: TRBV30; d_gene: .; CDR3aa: CAWAGGPYGYTF; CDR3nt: TGTGCCTGGGCGGGGGGGCCTTATGGCTACACCTTC
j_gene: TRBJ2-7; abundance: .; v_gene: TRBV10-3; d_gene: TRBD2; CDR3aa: CAISEGTSGSKGLDEQYF; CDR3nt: TGTGCCATCAGTGAGGGGACTAGCGGGAGCAAAGGGTTAGACGAGCAGTACTTC
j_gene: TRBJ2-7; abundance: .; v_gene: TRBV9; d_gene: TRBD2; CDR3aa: CASNSEGRAYEQYF; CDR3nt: TGTGCCAGTAACAGCGAAGGGAGGGCCTACGAGCAGTACTTC
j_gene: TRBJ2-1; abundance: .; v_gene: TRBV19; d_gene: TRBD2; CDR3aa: CASSIGLTSGSPQFF; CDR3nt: TGTGCCAGTAGTATCGGGTTGACTAGCGGGAGTCCGCAGTTCTTC
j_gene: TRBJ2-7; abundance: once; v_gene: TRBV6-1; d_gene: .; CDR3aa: CAGWEADYEQYF; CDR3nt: TGTGCCGGGTGGGAGGCTGACTACGAGCAGTACTTC
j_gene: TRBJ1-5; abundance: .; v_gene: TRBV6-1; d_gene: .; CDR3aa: CASSESLLQHF; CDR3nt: TGTGCCAGCAGTGAGTCCCTCCTCCAGCATTTT
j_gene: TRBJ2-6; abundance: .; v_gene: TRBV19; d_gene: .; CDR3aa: CASSISRSGANVLTF; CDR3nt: TGTGCCAGTAGTATATCCCGCTCTGGGGCCAACGTCCTGACTTTC
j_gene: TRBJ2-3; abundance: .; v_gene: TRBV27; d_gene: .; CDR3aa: CASSLSLVDTQYF; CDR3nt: TGTGCCAGCAGTTTAAGCTTGGTAGATACGCAGTATTTT
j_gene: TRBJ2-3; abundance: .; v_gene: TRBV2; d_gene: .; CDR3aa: CASAARWESTDTQYF; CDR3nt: TGTGCCTCCGCAGCGAGGTGGGAGAGCACAGATACGCAGTATTTT
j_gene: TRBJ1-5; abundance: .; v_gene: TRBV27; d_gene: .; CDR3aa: CASSLRGDEPQHF; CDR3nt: TGTGCCAGCAGTTTGCGGGGGGACGAGCCCCAGCATTTT
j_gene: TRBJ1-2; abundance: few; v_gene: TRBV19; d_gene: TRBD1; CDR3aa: CASSSSDRGLNYGYTF; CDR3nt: TGTGCCAGTAGTTCATCGGACAGGGGACTTAACTATGGCTACACCTTC